This is a list of T cell receptor beta chains from one sample in a study of cytomegalovirus exposure and HLA in healthy donors. This table comes from immunoSEQ multiplex PCR, and its TCRdb copy is limited to in-frame clones, with some not included. The sample contains about 110,000 clones, around two thirds of which appear only once. The sample comprised PBMCs. Every receptor here comes from a woman aged 40 to 49 in good health and CMV-seropositive. Both conserved end residues are part of each CDR3. A D gene is named only where the DNA matches it firmly. Size values are once, few and many counts, or a class for expanded clones, and some rows have none.

d_call	clone_size	v_call	j_call	cdr3_aa	cdr3_nt
TRBD1	.	TRBV30	TRBJ1-1	CAWTAGGARNTEAFF	TGTGCCTGGACTGCAGGGGGAGCAAGGAACACTGAAGCTTTCTTT
TRBD2	.	TRBV9	TRBJ2-3	CASSVDREVTDTQYF	TGTGCCAGCAGCGTAGACCGGGAGGTCACAGATACGCAGTATTTT
.	.	TRBV7-2	TRBJ1-6	CASSLAQGYSPLHF	TGTGCCAGCAGCTTAGCCCAGGGGTATTCACCCCTCCACTTT
.	.	TRBV7-9	TRBJ1-2	CASSLAGGTSYYTF	TGTGCCAGCAGCTTAGCCGGCGGGACCTCGTACTACACCTTC
TRBD2	.	TRBV4-1	TRBJ2-4	CASSPSAGAGVAKNIQYF	TGCGCCAGCAGCCCGTCAGCGGGGGCCGGAGTAGCCAAAAACATTCAGTACTTC
.	.	TRBV4-2	TRBJ1-1	CASSYGGGGASLNTEAFF	TGTGCCAGCAGCTATGGGGGGGGAGGGGCCTCCCTGAACACTGAAGCTTTCTTT
.	.	TRBV7-9	TRBJ2-6	CAINVRTSGANVLTF	TGTGCCATAAACGTGCGGACTTCTGGGGCCAACGTCCTGACTTTC
.	.	TRBV18	TRBJ1-4	CASSPQGDGKLFF	TGTGCCAGCTCACCACAGGGGGATGGAAAACTGTTTTTT
.	.	TRBV10-3	TRBJ2-2	CAISQNTGELFF	TGTGCCATCAGTCAAAACACCGGGGAGCTGTTTTTT
.	few	TRBV2	TRBJ1-2	CASTLGGYGYTF	TGTGCCAGCACTTTGGGGGGCTATGGCTACACCTTC
TRBD2	.	TRBV7-6	TRBJ2-1	CASSLVAGGINEQFF	TGTGCCAGCAGCTTAGTTGCGGGGGGTATTAATGAGCAGTTCTTC
TRBD1	few	TRBV28	TRBJ2-2	CASSFNTGEGLAGELFF	TGTGCCAGCAGTTTTAATACAGGGGAAGGTCTCGCCGGGGAGCTGTTTTTT
TRBD2	.	TRBV5-1	TRBJ2-7	CASSSSSGTEQYF	TGCGCCAGCAGCTCCTCTAGCGGAACCGAGCAGTACTTC
.	.	TRBV30	TRBJ2-7	CAWSSPPVSNPDYEQYF	TGTGCCTGGAGTAGCCCCCCCGTGAGTAACCCCGACTACGAGCAGTACTTC
.	.	TRBV5-1	TRBJ1-1	CASSSTRTDTEAFF	TGCGCCAGCAGCTCGACGAGGACAGACACTGAAGCTTTCTTT
.	few	TRBV30	TRBJ1-1	CACPLPGMRTEAFF	TGTGCCTGCCCCCTCCCGGGGATGAGGACTGAAGCTTTCTTT
.	.	TRBV5-1	TRBJ1-6	CASSLGQGGNSPLHF	TGCGCCAGCAGCTTGGGCCAGGGTGGTAATTCACCCCTCCACTTT
.	.	TRBV29-1	TRBJ2-2	CSVERTPTGELFF	TGCAGCGTTGAAAGGACACCGACCGGGGAGCTGTTTTTT
TRBD1	.	TRBV4-2	TRBJ2-7	CASSQDPAGGSYEQYF	TGTGCCAGCAGCCAAGATCCGGCAGGGGGAAGCTACGAGCAGTACTTC
TRBD1	.	TRBV18	TRBJ1-1	CASSPQGAENTEAFF	TGTGCCAGCTCACCACAGGGGGCGGAGAACACTGAAGCTTTCTTT
TRBD1	.	TRBV19	TRBJ2-2	CASKQGVNTGELFF	TGTGCCAGTAAACAGGGGGTGAACACCGGGGAGCTGTTTTTT
.	few	TRBV18	TRBJ1-1	CASSPFNEASEAFF	TGTGCCAGCTCACCTTTTAATGAGGCGTCTGAAGCTTTCTTT
TRBD2	.	TRBV4-1	TRBJ2-1	CASGKTSGLYNEQFF	TGCGCCAGCGGTAAGACTAGCGGTCTCTACAATGAGCAGTTCTTC
TRBD2	.	TRBV5-1	TRBJ2-5	CASSLALAGGPQETQYF	TGCGCCAGCAGCTTGGCGTTAGCGGGGGGCCCTCAAGAGACCCAGTACTTC
.	.	TRBV4-1	TRBJ2-5	CASSQSEHLYHF	TGCGCCAGCAGCCAATCTGAGCACCTTTATCACTTC
TRBD1	few	TRBV5-1	TRBJ2-2	CASRGTGNTGELFF	TGCGCCAGCCGCGGGACAGGGAACACCGGGGAGCTGTTTTTT
TRBD2	.	TRBV30	TRBJ2-5	CAWSVRAGGSKYF	TGTGCCTGGAGTGTAAGAGCGGGGGGTAGTAAGTACTTC
TRBD1	few	TRBV2	TRBJ1-2	CASRQGFYTF	TGTGCCAGCAGACAGGGGTTCTACACCTTC